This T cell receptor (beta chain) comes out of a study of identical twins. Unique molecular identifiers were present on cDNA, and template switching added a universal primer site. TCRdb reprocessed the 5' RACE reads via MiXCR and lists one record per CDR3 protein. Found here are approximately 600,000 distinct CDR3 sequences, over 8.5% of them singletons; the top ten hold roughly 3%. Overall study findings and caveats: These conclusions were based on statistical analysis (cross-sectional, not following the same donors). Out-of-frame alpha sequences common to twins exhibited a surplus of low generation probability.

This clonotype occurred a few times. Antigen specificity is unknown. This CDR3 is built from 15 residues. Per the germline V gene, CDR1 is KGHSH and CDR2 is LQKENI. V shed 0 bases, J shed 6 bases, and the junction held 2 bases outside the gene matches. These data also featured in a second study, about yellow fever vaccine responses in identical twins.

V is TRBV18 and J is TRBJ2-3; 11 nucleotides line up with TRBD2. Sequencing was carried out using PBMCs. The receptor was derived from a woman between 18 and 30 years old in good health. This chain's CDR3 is CASSPPTSGIDTQYF. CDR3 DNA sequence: TGTGCCAGCTCACCACCGACTAGCGGGATTGATACGCAGTATTTT.